This T cell receptor (beta chain) was identified in a study of blood T cells in healthy people across ages. Study-level findings and limits: Donors of long life had a larger count of naive CD4+ cells and greater diversity than aged donors. Unsorted PBMCs ruled out conclusive naive versus antigen-experienced comparison.

The V gene's germline CDR1 is SNHLY and CDR2 FYNNEI. Trimming removed 8 bases at V and 0 bases at J, with 13 bases between. CDR3 length: 14 amino acids. PCR was performed a second time for about 7 to 12 cycles using a sample-barcoded 5' primer and a J-beta primer mix. TCRdb ran MiXCR on the 5' RACE reads and lists one entry per CDR3 protein. In the table there are 1.2 million to 1.5 million distinct CDR3 sequences, roughly 40% of which are singletons. The sample holds a few counts of this clonotype. The antigen is undetermined. No fewer than 7 million PBMCs went into each sample. The sequenced sample consisted of blood. This TCR came from a woman aged 18-29 years in good health. The J gene is TRBJ1-1, the V gene TRBV2; maybe TRBD1 (5 bases). CDR3 protein: CASLDGAMNTEAFF. The CDR3 DNA reads TGTGCCAGCCTTGATGGGGCCATGAACACTGAAGCTTTCTTT. The full variable domain, its missing parts supplied by reference TRBV2 and TRBJ1-1, is EPEVTQTPSHQVTQMGQEVILRCVPISNHLYFYWYRQILGQKVEFLVSFYNNEISEKSEIFDDQFSVERPDGSNFTLKIRSTKLEDSAMYFCASLDGAMNTEAFFGQGTRLTVV.